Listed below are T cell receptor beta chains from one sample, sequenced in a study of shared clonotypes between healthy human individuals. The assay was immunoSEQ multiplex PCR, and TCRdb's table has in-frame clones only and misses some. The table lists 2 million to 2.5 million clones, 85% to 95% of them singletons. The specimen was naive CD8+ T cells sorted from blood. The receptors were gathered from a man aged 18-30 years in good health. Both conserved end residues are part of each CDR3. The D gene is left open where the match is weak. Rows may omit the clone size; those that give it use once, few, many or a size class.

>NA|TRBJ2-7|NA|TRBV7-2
CASSLGGQAGSYEQYF
TGTGCCAGCAGCTTAGGGGGGCAGGCCGGCTCCTACGAGCAGTACTTC
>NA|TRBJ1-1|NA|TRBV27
CASSLPPRDGLMNTEAFF
TGTGCCAGCAGTTTACCCCCCCGGGACGGACTCATGAACACTGAAGCTTTCTTT
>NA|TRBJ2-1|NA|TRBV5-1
CASSADSKYNEQFF
TGCGCCAGCAGCGCGGACAGCAAATACAATGAGCAGTTCTTC
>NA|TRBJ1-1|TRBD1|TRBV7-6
CASSLGSGTGSVNTEAFF
TGTGCCAGCAGCTTAGGGTCCGGGACAGGGTCCGTGAACACTGAAGCTTTCTTT
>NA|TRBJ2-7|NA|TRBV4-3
CASSQDWGSHSYEQYF
TGCGCCAGCAGCCAAGATTGGGGGAGTCACTCCTACGAGCAGTACTTC
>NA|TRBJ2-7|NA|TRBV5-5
CASSQPYYEQYF
TGTGCCAGCAGCCAACCCTACTACGAGCAGTACTTC
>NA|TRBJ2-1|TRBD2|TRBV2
CASSEGLAGLAGGSSYNEQFF
TGTGCCAGCAGTGAAGGTCTTGCGGGACTAGCGGGAGGCAGCTCCTACAATGAGCAGTTCTTC
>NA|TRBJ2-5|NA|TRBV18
CASSLEETQYF
TGTGCCAGCTCACTGGAAGAGACCCAGTACTTC
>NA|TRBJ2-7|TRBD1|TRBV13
CASSKGGYRGNYDEQYF
TGTGCCAGCAGCAAAGGGGGCTACAGGGGGAACTACGACGAGCAGTACTTC
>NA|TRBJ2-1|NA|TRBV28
CASTLALASGGTGDEQFF
TGTGCCAGCACCCTCGCACTGGCTAGCGGGGGGACAGGGGATGAGCAGTTCTTC
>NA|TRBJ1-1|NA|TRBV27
CASSYFGQNTEAFF
TGTGCCAGCAGTTACTTCGGCCAGAACACTGAAGCTTTCTTT
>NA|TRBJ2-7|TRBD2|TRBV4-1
CASSPSGVGTYEQYF
TGCGCCAGCAGCCCTAGCGGGGTCGGGACCTACGAGCAGTACTTC
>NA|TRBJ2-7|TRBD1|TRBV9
CASSPGTATYYEQYF
TGTGCCAGCAGCCCGGGGACAGCGACATACTACGAGCAGTACTTC
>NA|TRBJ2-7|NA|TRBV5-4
CASSLAPTYEQYF
TGTGCCAGCAGCTTGGCACCTACCTACGAGCAGTACTTC
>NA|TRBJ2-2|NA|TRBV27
CASNFQGTTGELFF
TGTGCCAGCAACTTCCAGGGCACCACCGGGGAGCTGTTTTTT
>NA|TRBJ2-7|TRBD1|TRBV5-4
CASSFGTGANEQYF
TGTGCCAGCAGCTTCGGGACAGGGGCTAACGAGCAGTACTTC
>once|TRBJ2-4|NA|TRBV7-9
CASSIQTTNIQYF
TGTGCCAGCAGCATTCAGACCACAAACATTCAGTACTTC
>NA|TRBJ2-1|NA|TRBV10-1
CASSLDTGSRDEQFF
TGCGCCAGCAGCCTGGATACAGGGTCTAGGGATGAGCAGTTCTTC
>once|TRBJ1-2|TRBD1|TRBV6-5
CASSTGQGNYGYTF
TGTGCCAGCAGTACGGGACAGGGGAACTATGGCTACACCTTC
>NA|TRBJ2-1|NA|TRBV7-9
CASSFGSNEQFF
TGTGCCAGCAGCTTCGGGTCCAATGAGCAGTTCTTC
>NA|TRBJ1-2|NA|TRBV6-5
CASSYGGGNYGYTF
TGTGCCAGCAGTTACGGGGGGGGTAACTATGGCTACACCTTC
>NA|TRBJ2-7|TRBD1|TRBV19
CASSGTGYEQYF
TGTGCCAGCTCCGGGACAGGGTACGAGCAGTACTTC
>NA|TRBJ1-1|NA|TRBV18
CASSNHGNTEAFF
TGTGCCAGCTCAAACCACGGGAACACTGAAGCTTTCTTT
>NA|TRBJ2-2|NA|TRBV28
CASSLQGHTGELFF
TGTGCCAGCAGTTTGCAGGGGCACACCGGGGAGCTGTTTTTT
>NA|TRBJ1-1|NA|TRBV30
CAWSVDSDTEAFF
TGTGCCTGGAGTGTCGATTCGGACACTGAAGCTTTCTTT
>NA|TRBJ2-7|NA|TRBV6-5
CASSFQGGEQYF
TGTGCCAGCAGTTTCCAGGGGGGCGAGCAGTACTTC
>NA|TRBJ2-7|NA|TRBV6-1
CASSEGNSNFYEQYF
TGTGCCAGCAGTGAAGGTAACAGCAATTTCTACGAGCAGTACTTC
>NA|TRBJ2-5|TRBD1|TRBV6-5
CASQIGQVDRETQYF
TGTGCCAGCCAGATCGGACAGGTTGACCGGGAGACCCAGTACTTC
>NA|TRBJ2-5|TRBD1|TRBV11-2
CASSAGGFETQYF
TGTGCCAGCAGCGCAGGGGGCTTCGAGACCCAGTACTTC
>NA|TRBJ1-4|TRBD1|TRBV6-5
CASRPTGAANEKLFF
TGTGCCAGCAGACCTACAGGGGCCGCTAATGAAAAACTGTTTTTT
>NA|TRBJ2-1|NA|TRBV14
CASSQTPGYFGPFF
TGTGCCAGCAGCCAAACACCAGGGTATTTCGGTCCGTTCTTC
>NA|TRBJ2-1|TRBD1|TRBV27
CASSFTGAHEQFF
TGTGCCAGCAGTTTCACAGGGGCGCATGAGCAGTTCTTC
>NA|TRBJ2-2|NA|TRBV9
CASSVGLGGGSGELFF
TGTGCCAGCAGCGTAGGGCTAGGCGGAGGCAGCGGGGAGCTGTTTTTT
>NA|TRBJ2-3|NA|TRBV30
CAWSVLGGSDTQYF
TGTGCCTGGAGTGTACTAGGGGGGTCCGATACGCAGTATTTT
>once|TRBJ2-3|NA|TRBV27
CASSPADSLGRIDTQYF
TGTGCCAGCAGTCCAGCCGATTCACTAGGAAGAATCGATACGCAGTATTTT
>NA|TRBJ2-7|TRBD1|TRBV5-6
CASSYLGQFYEQYF
TGTGCCAGCAGCTACCTGGGACAGTTCTACGAGCAGTACTTC
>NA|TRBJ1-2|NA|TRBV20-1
CSARAGDGYTF
TGCAGTGCTAGAGCGGGAGATGGCTACACCTTC
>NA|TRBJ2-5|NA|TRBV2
CASSDALRGQETQYF
TGTGCCAGCAGTGACGCTTTGCGGGGCCAAGAGACCCAGTACTTC
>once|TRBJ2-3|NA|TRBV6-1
CASSDLGGDTDTQYF
TGTGCCAGCAGTGACCTAGGGGGAGACACAGATACGCAGTATTTT
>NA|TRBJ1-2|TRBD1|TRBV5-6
CASSFGTGVGGYTF
TGTGCCAGCAGCTTCGGGACAGGGGTGGGTGGCTACACCTTC
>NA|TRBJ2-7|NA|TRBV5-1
CASSPSGYEQYF
TGCGCCAGCAGTCCAAGCGGCTACGAGCAGTACTTC
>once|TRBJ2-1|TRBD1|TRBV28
CASTPLDRGSYNEQFF
TGTGCCAGCACCCCTTTGGACAGGGGGTCCTACAATGAGCAGTTCTTC
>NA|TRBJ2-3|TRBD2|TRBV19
CASSSGGVSDTQYF
TGTGCCAGTAGTAGCGGGGGGGTCTCAGATACGCAGTATTTT
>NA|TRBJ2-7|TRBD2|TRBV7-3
CASSLMAGDYEQYF
TGTGCCAGCAGCTTAATGGCGGGGGACTACGAGCAGTACTTC
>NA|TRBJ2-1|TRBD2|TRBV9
CASSLSAQRGIDEQFF
TGTGCCAGCAGCTTAAGCGCTCAGCGGGGAATCGATGAGCAGTTCTTC
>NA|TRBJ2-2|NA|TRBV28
CASSFSGGLNTGELFF
TGTGCCAGCAGTTTTTCCGGGGGGCTTAACACCGGGGAGCTGTTTTTT
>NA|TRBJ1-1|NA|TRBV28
CASSLPAPSIGRHTEAFF
TGTGCCAGCAGTTTACCCGCCCCCTCTATCGGGAGACACACTGAAGCTTTCTTT
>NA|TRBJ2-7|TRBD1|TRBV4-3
CASSQDVGTGLGDEQYF
TGCGCCAGCAGCCAAGATGTAGGGACAGGGTTGGGTGACGAGCAGTACTTC
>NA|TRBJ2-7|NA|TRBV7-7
CASSPDRTTYEQYF
TGTGCTAGCAGCCCCGACAGGACCACCTACGAGCAGTACTTC
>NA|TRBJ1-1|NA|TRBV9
CASSVGGHGNTEAFF
TGTGCCAGCAGCGTAGGAGGACACGGGAACACTGAAGCTTTCTTT
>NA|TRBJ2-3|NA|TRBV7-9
CATFREMTDTQYF
TGTGCCACCTTCCGGGAGATGACAGATACGCAGTATTTT
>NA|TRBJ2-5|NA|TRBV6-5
CASSYSTSVGETQYF
TGTGCCAGCAGTTACTCGACCTCAGTGGGAGAGACCCAGTACTTC
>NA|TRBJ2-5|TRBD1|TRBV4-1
CASSPTTGGLQETQYF
TGCGCCAGCAGCCCTACGACAGGGGGTCTTCAAGAGACCCAGTACTTC
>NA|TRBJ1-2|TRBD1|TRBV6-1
CASVRRGQGRDGYTF
TGTGCCAGCGTACGGCGGGGACAGGGTAGAGATGGCTACACCTTC
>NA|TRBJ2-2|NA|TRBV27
CASSWGGGTGELFF
TGTGCCAGCAGTTGGGGCGGCGGAACCGGGGAGCTGTTTTTT
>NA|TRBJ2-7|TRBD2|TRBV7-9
CASSLGASGYEQYF
TGTGCCAGCAGCTTAGGGGCTAGCGGATACGAGCAGTACTTC
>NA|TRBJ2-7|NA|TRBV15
CATSRGTQGSYEQYF
TGTGCCACCAGCAGAGGTACCCAGGGATCCTACGAGCAGTACTTC